This section outlines one T cell receptor (beta chain) sequence together with its context. Its antigen is as yet unknown. TCRdb used MiXCR to reprocess the 5' RACE reads, holding one entry per CDR3 protein. The table includes about 310,000 distinct CDR3 sequences, approximately 20% detected once. The record originates from a study of T-cell memory formation after mild COVID-19. Findings and caveats of the study: Within pre-infection memory, some responding clones were found, suggesting cross-reactive memory joined. Second-wave clones peaking on day 37 lacked confirmed SARS-CoV-2 specificity.

Germline values: CDR1 KGHSH, CDR2 LQKENI. The CDR3 consists of 13 residues. Trimming removed 3 bases at V and 5 bases at J, with 8 bases between. The V gene is TRBV18, the J gene TRBJ2-1; possibly TRBD2 for D (5 bases). The clonotype was recovered from a man aged 18-30 years who had mild COVID-19 (a few samples of this study predate the infection). Cell type and time point are not known. Sequenced input: PBMCs or a T cell subset sorted from them (not recorded which). The CDR3 sequence: CASSPPGNNEQFF. For the CDR3, the DNA is TGTGCCAGCTCACCCCCGGGGAACAATGAGCAGTTCTTC.